This TCR beta chain emerged from a study of blood T cell repertoires in COVID-19. Study as a whole: PBMCs, B-cell-depleted T cells, or T cells provided the cDNA or gDNA that made up the material.

Clones were read by immunoSEQ multiplex PCR, and TCRdb kept only the in-frame ones, dropping some. The repertoire holds 26,000 or so clones, with 92% as singletons. The germline gives CDR1 SGHTA, CDR2 FQGNSA. CDR3 length: 15 residues. The germline V and J ends were trimmed by 0 bases and 7 bases, with 14 bases remaining between them. Sequenced: peripheral blood. V and J are TRBV7-2 and TRBJ2-3, with a possible D match to TRBD1 (6 bases). The clonotype originates from a human donor in a cohort sampled during active COVID-19. In DNA form, the CDR3 reads TGTGCCAGCAGCTTAGCTTTGGCAGGGGTATATACGCAGTATTTT. This gives the protein CASSLALAGVYTQYF.